Included here is one T cell receptor (beta chain) sequence, with context. This table comes from immunoSEQ multiplex PCR, and its TCRdb copy is limited to in-frame clones, with some not included. This repertoire shows about 79,000 clones, 90% to 95% found once; its top ten account for over 0.95%. This sample was taken from a study of control samples from healthy donors and cancer patients. Germline V gene data show CDR1 as MNHEY and CDR2 as SMNVEV (reference sequence). With V trimmed by 5 bases and J by 7 bases, 14 bases remained unmatched. The CDR3 consists of 16 residues. The sequence came from a woman between 40 and 55 years old with lung cancer. Sequenced material: PBMCs. This rearrangement joins TRBV27 to TRBJ1-5; 7 nucleotides agree with TRBD1. CDR3: CASSGRGGGGGQPQHF. For the CDR3, the DNA is TGTGCCAGCAGTGGACGCGGAGGGGGCGGGGGCCAGCCCCAGCATTTT.